This TCR beta chain was sequenced for a study of STAT5B mutations in CD4+ large granular lymphocyte leukemia. Overall study findings and caveats: Patient CD4-sorted repertoires stayed more clonal than healthy ones after leukemic-clone removal.

With regard to this clone: Its antigen is unknown.

Using immunoSEQ multiplex PCR, the repertoire was profiled, and TCRdb retains in-frame clones only, with some absent. Found here are 7,500 to 10,000 clones, roughly 80% of them singletons; the top ten hold about 70%. The V gene's germline CDR1 is SGHTA and CDR2 FQGNSA. The CDR3 spans 15 residues. V shed 7 bases and J shed 0 bases, with 13 bases lying between them. Patients had CD4+ T-LGLL, from Padova, Helsinki and Shinshu. The sequenced sample consisted of PBMCs. This clonotype originated in a man aged 55-75 years with CD4+ T-cell large granular lymphocyte leukemia. The chain couples TRBV7-2 to TRBJ1-3; D gene uncertain. CDR3 region: CASNLGYGSGNTIYF. The CDR3 DNA sequence: TGTGCCAGCAATTTGGGGTACGGCTCTGGAAACACCATATATTTT.